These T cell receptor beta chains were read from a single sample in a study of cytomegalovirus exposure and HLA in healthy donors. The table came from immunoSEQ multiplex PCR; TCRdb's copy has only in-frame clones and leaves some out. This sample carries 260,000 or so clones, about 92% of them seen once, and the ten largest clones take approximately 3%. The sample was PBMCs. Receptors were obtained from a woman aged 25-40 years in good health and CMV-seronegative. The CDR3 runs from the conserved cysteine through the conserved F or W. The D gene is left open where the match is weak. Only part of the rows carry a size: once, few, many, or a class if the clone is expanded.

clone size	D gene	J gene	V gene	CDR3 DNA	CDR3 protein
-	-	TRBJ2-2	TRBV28	TGTGCCAGCAGTTTAGGGGCACGGAACACCGGGGAGCTGTTTTTT	CASSLGARNTGELFF
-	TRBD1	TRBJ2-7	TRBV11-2	TGTGCCAGCAGCTTAGGACAGGGGGCTTACGAGCAGTACTTC	CASSLGQGAYEQYF
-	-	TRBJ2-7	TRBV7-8	TGTGCCAGCAGCCCTGGAGGGCCCCGAGGCGAGCAGTACTTC	CASSPGGPRGEQYF
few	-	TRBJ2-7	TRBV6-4	TGTGCCAGCACTAGGCCGACTTACGAGCAGTACTTC	CASTRPTYEQYF
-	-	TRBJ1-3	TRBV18	TGTGCCAGCTCACCCAGCCAGGGCAGCTCTGGAAACACCATATATTTT	CASSPSQGSSGNTIYF
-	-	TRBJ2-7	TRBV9	TGTGCCAGCAGCGTATTTCCTGGGGGATCCTACGAGCAGTACTTC	CASSVFPGGSYEQYF
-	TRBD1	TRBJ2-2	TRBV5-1	TGCGCCAGCAGCCCTCATGGGACAGGGAACACCGGGGAGCTGTTTTTT	CASSPHGTGNTGELFF
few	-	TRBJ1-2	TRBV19	TGTGCCAGTAGTGTTTCCGGGGGCGCGAGAGATGGCTACACCTTC	CASSVSGGARDGYTF
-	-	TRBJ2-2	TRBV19	TGTGCCAGTAGTTTCCGGGGCACCGGGGAGCTGTTTTTT	CASSFRGTGELFF
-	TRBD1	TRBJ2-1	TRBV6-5	TGTGCCAGCAGTCGACCGAACAGGGGGGTCATCTTC	CASSRPNRGVIF
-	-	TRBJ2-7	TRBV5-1	TGCGCCAGCAGCTTCCAGGGCCAATCCTACGAGCAGTACTTC	CASSFQGQSYEQYF
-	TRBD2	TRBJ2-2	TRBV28	TGTGCCAGCAGTTTATTGGGGACTAGCGGGAGGGCCTTAATCCCCGGGGAGCTGTTTTTT	CASSLLGTSGRALIPGELFF
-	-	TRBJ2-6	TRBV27	TGTGCCAGCAGTTTAACTAGATCTGGGGCCAACGTCCTGACTTTC	CASSLTRSGANVLTF
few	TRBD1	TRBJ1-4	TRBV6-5	TGTGCCAGCAGCCGGACAGGGATTAATGAAAAACTGTTTTTT	CASSRTGINEKLFF
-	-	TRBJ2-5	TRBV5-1	TGCGCCAGCAGCCCCACGGGCGGAGTCCAAGAGACCCAGTACTTC	CASSPTGGVQETQYF
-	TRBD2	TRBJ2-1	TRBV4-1	TGCGCCAGCAGCCCTAGACAGACTAGCGGGAGATACAATGAGCAGTTCTTC	CASSPRQTSGRYNEQFF
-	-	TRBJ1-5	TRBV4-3	TGCGCCAGCAGCCAAGACCATGATGGGGGCAGGGATCAGCCCCAGCATTTT	CASSQDHDGGRDQPQHF
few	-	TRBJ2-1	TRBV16	TGTGCCAGCAGCCAATCGGGGGAGCAGTTCTTC	CASSQSGEQFF
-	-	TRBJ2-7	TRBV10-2	TGCGCCAGCAGTGATGGGCAGGCCTACGAGCAGTACTTC	CASSDGQAYEQYF
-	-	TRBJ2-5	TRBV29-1	TGCAGCGTTGAGGATGGGCTTGGGGAGACCCAGTACTTC	CSVEDGLGETQYF
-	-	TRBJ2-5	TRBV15	TGTGCCACCAGCAGAGCGCTAGCCGGTGACGGCGCGACCCAGTACTTC	CATSRALAGDGATQYF
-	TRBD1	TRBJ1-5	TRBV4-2	TGTGCCAGCAGCCAACAATGGGGACAGGGAGGGCAGCCCCAGCATTTT	CASSQQWGQGGQPQHF
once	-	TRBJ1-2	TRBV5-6	TGTGCCAGCAGCGGGGGGCTAGGGCGAGACTATGGCTACACCTTC	CASSGGLGRDYGYTF
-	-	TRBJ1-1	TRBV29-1	TGCAGCGTTGATTTGGTGAACACTGAAGCTTTCTTT	CSVDLVNTEAFF
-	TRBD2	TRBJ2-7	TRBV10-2	TGCGCCAGCAGGGCCCTCGGGAGGACTAGCAGGGACGAGCAGTACTTC	CASRALGRTSRDEQYF
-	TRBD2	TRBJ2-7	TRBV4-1	TGCGCCAGCAGCCTGCGGCAGGGACTAGACGAGCAGTACTTC	CASSLRQGLDEQYF
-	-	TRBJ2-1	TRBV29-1	TGCAGCGCCGGTGACGGGGAAGATGAGCAGTTCTTC	CSAGDGEDEQFF
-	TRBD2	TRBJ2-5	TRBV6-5	TGTGCCAGCAGTTACTCGAGCGGAGCGGGGATGGAGACCCAGTACTTC	CASSYSSGAGMETQYF
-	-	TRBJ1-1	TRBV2	TGTGCCAGCACCCTCGGCATTATGAACACTGAAGCTTTCTTT	CASTLGIMNTEAFF
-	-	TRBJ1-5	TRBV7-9	TGTGCCAGCAGCTTAGCGGGTGGGCTTAGCAATCAGCCCCAGCATTTT	CASSLAGGLSNQPQHF
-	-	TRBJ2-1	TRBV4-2	TGTGCCAGCAGCCCCATGCGGGGCGGAAGGAATGAGCAGTTCTTC	CASSPMRGGRNEQFF
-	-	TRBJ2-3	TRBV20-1	TGCAGTGCTAGGGACACAGATACGCAGTATTTT	CSARDTDTQYF
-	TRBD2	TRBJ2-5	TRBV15	TGTGCCACCAGCAGAGATGTCGGGAGGGCCGAGACCCAGTACTTC	CATSRDVGRAETQYF
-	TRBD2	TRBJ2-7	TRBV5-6	TGTGCCAGCAGTTCGACTAGCGGGAGCCCCTACGAGCAGTACTTC	CASSSTSGSPYEQYF
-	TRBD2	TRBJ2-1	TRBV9	TGTGCCAGCAGCGCACGGACTAGCGGAAGATACAATGAGCAGTTCTTC	CASSARTSGRYNEQFF
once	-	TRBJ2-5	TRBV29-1	TGCAGCGTTGATCTACTTTCGGGAGAGACCCAGTACTTC	CSVDLLSGETQYF
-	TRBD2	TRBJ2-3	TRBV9	TGTGCCAGCAGCGTAGGGACTAGTCCCTCCACAGATACGCAGTATTTT	CASSVGTSPSTDTQYF
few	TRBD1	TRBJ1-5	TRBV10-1	TGCGCCAGCAGAGAGACAGGGAAAGGGAATCAGCCCCAGCATTTT	CASRETGKGNQPQHF
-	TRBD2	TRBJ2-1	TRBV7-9	TGTGCCAGCAGTAGACTAGCGGGGTACAATGAGCAGTTCTTC	CASSRLAGYNEQFF